This T cell receptor (beta chain) was sequenced during a study of T-cell reconstitution after alpha-beta-depleted transplantation in children. The authors prepared the TCRbeta library with unique molecular identifiers. From the PCR reads, TCRdb called clonotypes with MiXCR, one entry per CDR3 protein. The profile covers more than 250,000 distinct CDR3 sequences, with nearly 10% appearing a single time and 9.5% to 13% taken by the ten largest. Germline-derived CDR1 and CDR2 are SEHNR and FQNEAQ (reference sequence). Trimming removed 6 bases from V and 3 bases from J; junction bases left unmatched: 13. The CDR3 extends over 16 amino acids.

This TCR came from a human donor who donated a stem cell graft to a child with SCID. The J gene is TRBJ2-5, the V gene TRBV7-9; 7 positions agree with TRBD1. The sequenced sample was PBMCs from the stem cell graft donor, obtained from the stem cell graft. CDR3 nucleotides: TGTGCCAGCAGTTCCAACCGGGACAGTCACAAAGAGACCCAGTACTTC. Translated, it gives CASSSNRDSHKETQYF.